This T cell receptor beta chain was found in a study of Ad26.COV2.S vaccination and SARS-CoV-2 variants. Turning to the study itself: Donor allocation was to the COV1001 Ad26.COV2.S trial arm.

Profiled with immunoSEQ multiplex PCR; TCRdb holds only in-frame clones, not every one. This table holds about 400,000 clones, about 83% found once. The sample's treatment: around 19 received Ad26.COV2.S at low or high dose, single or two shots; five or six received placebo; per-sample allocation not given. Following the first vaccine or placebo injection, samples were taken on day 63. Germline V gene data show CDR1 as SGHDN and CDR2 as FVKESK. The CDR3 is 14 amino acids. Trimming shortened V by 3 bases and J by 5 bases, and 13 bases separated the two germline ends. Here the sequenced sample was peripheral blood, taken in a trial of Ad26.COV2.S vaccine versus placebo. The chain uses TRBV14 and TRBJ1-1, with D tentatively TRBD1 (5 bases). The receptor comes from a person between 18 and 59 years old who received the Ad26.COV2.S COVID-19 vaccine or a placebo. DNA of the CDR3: TGTGCCAGCAGCCACATGGACAAGTGGACTGAAGCTTTCTTT. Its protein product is CASSHMDKWTEAFF.